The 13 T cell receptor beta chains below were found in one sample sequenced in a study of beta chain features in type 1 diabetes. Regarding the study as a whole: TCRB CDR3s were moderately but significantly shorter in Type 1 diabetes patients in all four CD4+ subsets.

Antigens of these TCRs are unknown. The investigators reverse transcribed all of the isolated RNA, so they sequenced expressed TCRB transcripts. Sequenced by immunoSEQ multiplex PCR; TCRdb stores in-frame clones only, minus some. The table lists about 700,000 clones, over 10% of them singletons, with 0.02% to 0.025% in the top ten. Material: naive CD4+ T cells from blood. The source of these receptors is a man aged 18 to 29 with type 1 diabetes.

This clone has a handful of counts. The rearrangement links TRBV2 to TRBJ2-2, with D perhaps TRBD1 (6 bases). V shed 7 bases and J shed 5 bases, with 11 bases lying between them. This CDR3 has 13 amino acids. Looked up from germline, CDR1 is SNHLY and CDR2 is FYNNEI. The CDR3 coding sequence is TGTGCCAGCAACCCCCAGGGGACCGGGGAGCTGTTTTTT. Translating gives CASNPQGTGELFF. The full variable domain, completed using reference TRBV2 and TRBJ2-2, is EPEVTQTPSHQVTQMGQEVILRCVPISNHLYFYWYRQILGQKVEFLVSFYNNEISEKSEIFDDQFSVERPDGSNFTLKIRSTKLEDSAMYFCASNPQGTGELFFGEGSRLTVL.

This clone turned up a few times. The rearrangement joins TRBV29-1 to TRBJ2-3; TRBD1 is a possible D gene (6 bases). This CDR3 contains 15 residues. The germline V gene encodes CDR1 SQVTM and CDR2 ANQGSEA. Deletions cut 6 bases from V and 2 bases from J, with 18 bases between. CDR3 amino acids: CSVQVPDSNTDTQYF. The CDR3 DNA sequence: TGCAGCGTCCAGGTCCCGGACAGCAACACAGATACGCAGTATTTT.

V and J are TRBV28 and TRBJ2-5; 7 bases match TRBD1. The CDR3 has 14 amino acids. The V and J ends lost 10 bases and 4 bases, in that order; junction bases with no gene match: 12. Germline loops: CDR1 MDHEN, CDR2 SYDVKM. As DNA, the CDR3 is TGTGCCACCATATCAGGGGGTGGCCGAGAGACCCAGTACTTC. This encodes CATISGGGRETQYF.

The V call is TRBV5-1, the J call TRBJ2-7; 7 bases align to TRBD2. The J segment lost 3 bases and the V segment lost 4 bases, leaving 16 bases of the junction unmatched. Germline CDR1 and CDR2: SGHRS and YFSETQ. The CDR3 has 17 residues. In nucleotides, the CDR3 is TGCGCCAGCAGCCCCCAGGAGCTACGGGGAGGGGACTACGAGCAGTACTTC. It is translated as CASSPQELRGGDYEQYF.

The CDR3 protein is CAWSSWESGGDEQYF. CDR3 bases: TGTGCCTGGAGTAGTTGGGAATCCGGCGGCGACGAGCAGTACTTC. The chain has TRBV30 and TRBJ2-7; D is uncertain. There are 15 residues in the CDR3. With 2 bases removed from V and 5 bases from J, the gap between germline ends came to 19 bases. Germline CDR1 and CDR2: GTSNPN and SVGIG (reference sequence).

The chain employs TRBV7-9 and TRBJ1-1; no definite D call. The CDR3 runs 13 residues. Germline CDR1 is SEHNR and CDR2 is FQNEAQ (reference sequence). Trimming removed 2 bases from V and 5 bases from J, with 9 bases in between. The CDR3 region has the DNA TGTGCCAGCAGCTTACAGGAGTTAACTGAAGCTTTCTTT. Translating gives CASSLQELTEAFF.

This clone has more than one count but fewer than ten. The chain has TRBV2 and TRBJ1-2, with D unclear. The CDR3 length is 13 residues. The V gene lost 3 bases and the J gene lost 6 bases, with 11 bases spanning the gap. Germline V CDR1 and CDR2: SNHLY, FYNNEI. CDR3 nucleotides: TGTGCCAGCAGTGACCGGTCCTTTGATGGCTACACCTTC. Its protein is CASSDRSFDGYTF.

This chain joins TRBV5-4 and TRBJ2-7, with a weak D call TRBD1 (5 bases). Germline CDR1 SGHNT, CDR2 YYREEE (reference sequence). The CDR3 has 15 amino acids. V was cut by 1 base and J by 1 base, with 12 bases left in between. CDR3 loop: CASSLRGALSYEQYF. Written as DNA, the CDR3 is TGTGCCAGCAGCTTGAGGGGCGCCTTATCCTACGAGCAGTACTTC.

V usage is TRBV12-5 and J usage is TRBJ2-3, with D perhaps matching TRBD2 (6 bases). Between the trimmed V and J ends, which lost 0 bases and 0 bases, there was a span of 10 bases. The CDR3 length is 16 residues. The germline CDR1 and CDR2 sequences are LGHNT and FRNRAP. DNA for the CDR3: TGTGCTAGTGGTTTGGTACCAGGGACTAGCACAGATACGCAGTATTTT. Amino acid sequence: CASGLVPGTSTDTQYF.

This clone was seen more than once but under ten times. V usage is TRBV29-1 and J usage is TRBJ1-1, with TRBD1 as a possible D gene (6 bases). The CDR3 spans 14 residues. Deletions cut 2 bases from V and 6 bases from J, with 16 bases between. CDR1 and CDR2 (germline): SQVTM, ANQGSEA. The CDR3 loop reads CSVELRGAEAEAFF. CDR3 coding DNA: TGCAGCGTTGAACTCCGGGGGGCAGAGGCTGAAGCTTTCTTT.

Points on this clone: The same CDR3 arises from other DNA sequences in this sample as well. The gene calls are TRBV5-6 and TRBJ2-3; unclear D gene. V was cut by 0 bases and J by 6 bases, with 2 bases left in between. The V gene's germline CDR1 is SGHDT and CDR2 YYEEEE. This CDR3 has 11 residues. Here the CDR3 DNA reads TGTGCCAGCAGCTTGGAGGATACGCAGTATTTT. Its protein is CASSLEDTQYF.

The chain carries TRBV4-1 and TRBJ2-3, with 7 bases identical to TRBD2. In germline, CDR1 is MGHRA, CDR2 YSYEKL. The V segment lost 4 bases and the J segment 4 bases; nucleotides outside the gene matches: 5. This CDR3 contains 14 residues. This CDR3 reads CASSLIGGADTQYF. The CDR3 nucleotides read TGCGCCAGCAGCCTTATTGGGGGGGCAGATACGCAGTATTTT.

The CDR3 bases are TGCGCCAGCAGCTTTACCACAGATACGCAGTATTTT. It yields the protein CASSFTTDTQYF. The chain combines TRBV5-1 with TRBJ2-3; no clear D gene. From germline, CDR1 is SGHRS and CDR2 YFSETQ. This CDR3 region has 12 residues. Trimming shortened V by 2 bases and J by 2 bases, and 3 bases separated the two germline ends.